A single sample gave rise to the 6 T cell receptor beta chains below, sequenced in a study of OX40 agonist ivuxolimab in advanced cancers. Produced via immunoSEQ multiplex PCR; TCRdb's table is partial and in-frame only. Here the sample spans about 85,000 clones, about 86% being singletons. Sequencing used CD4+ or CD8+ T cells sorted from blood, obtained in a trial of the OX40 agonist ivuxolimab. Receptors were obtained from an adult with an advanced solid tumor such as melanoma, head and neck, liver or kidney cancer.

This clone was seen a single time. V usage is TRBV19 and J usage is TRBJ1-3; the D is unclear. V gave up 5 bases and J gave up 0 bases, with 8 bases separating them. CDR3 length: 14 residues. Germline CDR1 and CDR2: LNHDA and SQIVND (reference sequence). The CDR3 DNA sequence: TGTGCCAGTAGTTCGGGAGACTCTGGAAACACCATATATTTT. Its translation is CASSSGDSGNTIYF.

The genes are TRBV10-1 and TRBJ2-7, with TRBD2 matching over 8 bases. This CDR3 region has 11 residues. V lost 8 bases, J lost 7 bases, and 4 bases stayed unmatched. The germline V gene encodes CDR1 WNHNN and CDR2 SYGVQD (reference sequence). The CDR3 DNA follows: TGCGCCAGCCGGGGGGGGACGGAGCAGTACGTC. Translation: CASRGGTEQYV.

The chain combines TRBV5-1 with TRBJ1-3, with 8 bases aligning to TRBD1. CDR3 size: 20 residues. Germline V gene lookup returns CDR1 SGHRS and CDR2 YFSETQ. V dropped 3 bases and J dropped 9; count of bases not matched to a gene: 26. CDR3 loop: CASSSTTLRGQGGVGPTIYF. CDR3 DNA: TGCGCCAGCAGCTCGACGACCCTTCGAGGACAGGGCGGTGTGGGGCCCACCATATATTTT.

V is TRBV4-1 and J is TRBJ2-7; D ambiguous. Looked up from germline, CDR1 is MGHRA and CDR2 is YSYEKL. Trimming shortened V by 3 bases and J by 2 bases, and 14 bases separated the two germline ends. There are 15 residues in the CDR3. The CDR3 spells CASSQGLEEAYEQYV. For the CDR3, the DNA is TGCGCCAGCAGCCAGGGTCTAGAGGAAGCCTACGAGCAGTACGTC.

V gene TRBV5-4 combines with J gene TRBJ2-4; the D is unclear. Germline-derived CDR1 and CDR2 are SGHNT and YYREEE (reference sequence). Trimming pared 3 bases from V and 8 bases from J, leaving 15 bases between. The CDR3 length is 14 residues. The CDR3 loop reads CASSSRSLRDIQYF. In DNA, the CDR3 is TGTGCCAGCAGCTCTAGGTCTCTTCGGGACATTCAGTACTTC.

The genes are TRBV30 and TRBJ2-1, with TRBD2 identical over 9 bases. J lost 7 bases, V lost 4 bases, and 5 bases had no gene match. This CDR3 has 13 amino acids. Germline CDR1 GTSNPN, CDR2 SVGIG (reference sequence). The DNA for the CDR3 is TGTGCCTGGACAGGGACTAGCTTGAATGAGCAGTTCTTC. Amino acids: CAWTGTSLNEQFF.